Reported below is one TCR beta chain. Its antigen remains unidentified. Base qualities are not recorded, but no much larger clone differs from it by a single base. The sample comes from a study of blood T cell repertoires in COVID-19 (dated by TCRdb to about 2020). A note on the overall study: Collaborator samples came from the United States, Italy and Spain and covered acute and convalescent phases of COVID-19. The material from the prospective study consisted of cDNA or gDNA derived from T cells, B-cell-depleted T cells, or PBMCs. Subjects who had been exposed to COVID-19, were actively infected with it, or had recovered from it provided the deeply sampled blood TCRbeta repertoires that made up the dataset. A freely available public database, intended as a resource for researchers studying the immune response to SARS-CoV-2, is where the repertoires were released. The samples were drawn from the first 160 participants of the ongoing ImmuneRACE study and from 1,254 subjects provided by 6 global collaborators. The sample metadata nearly always contained a de-identified subject ID, COVID-19 status, age in years and sex. HLA class I and class II types, where available, came from metadata supplied by the sample provider rather than from assay-based typing. Overall study outcomes, separate from this receptor: How much clinical and demographic metadata was included differed by source and by participant, and the metadata was provided uncurated.

TCRbeta CDR3 regions were amplified from genomic DNA by means of the immunoSEQ Assay, a bias-controlled multiplex PCR. From the authors' description of their analysis: Within the assay, amplification of reference gene primers was used to estimate how many nucleated cells each sample contained. To quantify the absolute abundance of each unique TCRbeta CDR3 rearrangement, sequence reads were collapsed and filtered. Productive Simpson clonality was computed per sample as the square root of Simpson's diversity index over productive rearrangements. TCRdb mirrors the immuneACCESS table, restricted to in-frame sequences. Some clones are absent from its copies; in checked studies, under half trace to an unresolved V gene, and the reason for the others is unknown. V and J calls plus clone size are reproduced from that table; the DNA served to infer D and trimming. A total of about 27,000 clones appear in this sample, about 84% of them only once. The ten largest clones capture roughly 43% of the sample.

Clipping removes 5 bases from V and 4 bases from J, with 7 as the unmatched junction base count. The germline V gene sets CDR1 to SGHTA and CDR2 to FQGTGA. From cysteine to phenylalanine, the CDR3 is 15 amino acids long. Only CDR3 DNA is held: 45 bases, read in frame from base 1. Collaborating institutions collected whole blood in K2EDTA tubes following their own protocols. For TCRbeta analysis, collaborators shipped samples in one of three forms: frozen whole blood, isolated PBMCs, or DNA extracted from either of those sample types. The receptor comes from a woman aged 80 or over with acute or convalescent COVID-19. This chain is built from TRBV7-3 and TRBJ1-2; TRBD1 lines up with 10 middle nucleotides. The specimen sequenced was peripheral blood. Here the CDR3 is given as CASSPGQGLVYGYTF. The sequenced DNA is TGTGCCAGCAGCCCGGGACAGGGGTTAGTCTATGGCTACACCTTC.